The 27 T cell receptor beta chains in this list originate from one sample, sequenced in a study of T-cell memory formation after mild COVID-19. TCRdb re-analysed the 5' RACE reads in MiXCR, keeping a single row per CDR3 protein. The data show around 250,000 distinct CDR3 sequences, with over 8.5% seen just once and around 20% held by the top ten. The specimen sequenced was PBMCs or a T cell subset sorted from them (not recorded which). The origin of the receptors is a man aged 18 to 35 who had mild COVID-19 (a few samples of this study predate the infection). Cell type and time point are not known.

This clonotype turned up a few times. This chain links TRBV7-9 with TRBJ2-7; D remains unclear. V lost 1 base to trimming and J lost 2 bases, with 9 bases between them. The CDR3 spans 14 residues. From germline, CDR1 is SEHNR and CDR2 FQNEAQ (reference sequence). This CDR3 reads CASSLEARAYEQYF. For the CDR3, the DNA is TGTGCCAGCAGCTTAGAAGCCAGAGCCTACGAGCAGTACTTC.

The genes are TRBV7-3 and TRBJ1-5; D uncertain. V was cut by 0 bases and J by 10 bases, with 10 bases left in between. Germline loops: CDR1 SGHTA, CDR2 FQGTGA. This CDR3 is built from 13 residues. The CDR3 loop is CASSLTRGSPQHF. CDR3 in DNA: TGTGCCAGCAGCTTAACGCGGGGTTCTCCCCAGCATTTT. The entire variable domain, with the rest obtained from reference TRBV7-3 and TRBJ1-5, is as follows: GAGVSQTPSNKVTEKGKYVELRCDPISGHTALYWYRQSLGQGPEFLIYFQGTGAADDSGLPNDRFFAVRPEGSVSTLKIQRTERGDSAVYLCASSLTRGSPQHFGDGTRLSIL.

This chain joins TRBV29-1 and TRBJ2-5; 7 bases are a match to TRBD1. Looked up from germline, CDR1 is SQVTM and CDR2 is ANQGSEA. There are 13 residues in the CDR3. V was clipped by 6 bases and J by 5 bases; unmatched bases: 9. The CDR3 DNA is TGCAGCGTGAAACAGGGGTTGCGGGAGACCCAGTACTTC. Protein product: CSVKQGLRETQYF.

This clonotype appeared many times. The V gene is TRBV5-1, the J gene TRBJ1-1; D uncertain. Germline V CDR1 and CDR2: SGHRS, YFSETQ. The V gene lost 0 bases and the J gene lost 8 bases, with 17 bases spanning the gap. The CDR3 loop spans 15 amino acids. DNA of the CDR3: TGCGCCAGCAGCTTGGGAATTAAACGGCAGACAGAAGCTTTCTTT. Translated, it gives CASSLGIKRQTEAFF.

This clonotype was counted at least ten times. V gene TRBV19 combines with J gene TRBJ2-2; D is unresolved. With 10 bases removed from V and 6 bases from J, the gap between germline ends came to 6 bases. CDR1 is LNHDA and CDR2 is SQIVND in the germline V gene (reference sequence). The CDR3 runs to 10 residues. The CDR3 coding sequence is TGTGCCACCCGAGCCGGGGAGCTGTTTTTT. Its translation is CATRAGELFF.

This clonotype came up many times. This sequence joins TRBV12-3 or TRBV12-4 and TRBJ2-5; TRBD2 agrees at 10 bases. The trim removed 6 bases at V and 5 bases at J, leaving 3 bases unmatched. This CDR3 is built from 13 residues. CDR3 coding DNA: TGTGCCAGCAGGAATAGCGGGGGGGAGACCCAGTACTTC. Translated, it gives CASRNSGGETQYF.

This chain joins TRBV5-8 and TRBJ2-5; the match to TRBD2 covers 7 bases. V gave up 4 bases and J gave up 2 bases; unmatched junction bases: 5. Germline assignment: CDR1 SGHTS and CDR2 YDEGEE. This CDR3 region has 14 residues. Here the CDR3 reads CASSRPGLQETQYF. CDR3 nucleotide sequence: TGTGCCAGCAGCAGACCGGGACTACAAGAGACCCAGTACTTC.

CDR3 sequence: CASRSLVDIQYF. CDR3 bases: TGCGCCAGCAGGTCTCTAGTGGACATTCAGTACTTC. The J gene is TRBJ2-4, the V gene TRBV23-1; D is undetermined. TRBV23-1 is classed as an ORF, of uncertain function. V was pared by 6 bases and J by 8 bases, with 11 bases between. This CDR3 has 12 amino acids.

This clonotype was detected only a few times. The chain combines TRBV6-5 with TRBJ1-5; 7 bases are a match to TRBD1. V lost 5 bases to trimming and J lost 7 bases; unmatched junction nucleotides: 5. Germline V gene lookup returns CDR1 MNHEY and CDR2 SVGAGI. This CDR3 spans 13 amino acids. The CDR3 here is CASSKAGGQPQHF. CDR3 DNA: TGTGCCAGCAGTAAGGCAGGGGGACAGCCCCAGCATTTT.

This clonotype was seen just once. This is likely a read error, given that the CDR3 carries no conserved phenylalanine or tryptophan at its end. The chain employs TRBV11-2 and TRBJ2-7; 7 nucleotides align to TRBD1. CDR3 length equals 13 residues. Germline CDR1 and CDR2: SGHAT and FQNNGV. The junction had 3 bases not matched to a gene; V was cut back by 4 bases and J by 3 bases. The CDR3 is CASSYNRGYEQYY. CDR3 DNA: TGTGCCAGCAGCTACAACAGGGGCTACGAGCAGTACTAC.

The genes are TRBV4-1 and TRBJ1-2, with no clear D. The V gene's germline CDR1 is MGHRA and CDR2 YSYEKL. V dropped 1 base and J dropped 0 bases, with 9 bases sitting between them. The CDR3 spans 15 residues. CDR3 nucleotides: TGCGCCAGCAGCCAAGGGGAGGCAGCTAACTATGGCTACACCTTC. This translates into CASSQGEAANYGYTF.

This rearrangement joins TRBV15 to TRBJ2-7; D gene unclear. The germline CDR1 and CDR2 sequences are LNHNV and YYDKDF (reference sequence). Trimming took off 0 bases at V and 0 bases at J, with 12 bases between the two ends. This CDR3 contains 16 residues. For the CDR3, the DNA is TGTGCCACCAGCAGAGATAGGTCGTCGAGCTCCTACGAGCAGTACTTC. This codes for CATSRDRSSSSYEQYF.

This clonotype was detected a few times. The rearrangement links TRBV18 to TRBJ2-3, with D hard to call. The CDR3 totals 13 residues. V lost 1 base and J lost 5, with 7 bases in between. Looked up from germline, CDR1 is KGHSH and CDR2 is LQKENI. This CDR3 reads CASSPRTLDTQYF. The DNA of the CDR3 is TGTGCCAGCTCACCACGAACTTTAGATACGCAGTATTTT.

In this sample, this clonotype turned up a few times. The genes are TRBV28 and TRBJ1-5; D uncertain. The CDR3 totals 14 residues. V was pared by 8 bases and J by 6 bases, with 17 bases between. Looked up from germline, CDR1 is MDHEN and CDR2 is SYDVKM. Written as DNA, the CDR3 is TGTGCCAGCTGCTCCTATACGGGGTTTCAGCCCCAGCATTTT. Translated, it gives CASCSYTGFQPQHF.

The table lists this clonotype with many counts. The chain carries TRBV7-2 and TRBJ2-7; D call uncertain. The ends were cut back, 1 base at V and 0 bases at J, with 7 bases in the middle. This CDR3 is built from 14 residues. CDR1 and CDR2 from the germline V gene are SGHTA and FQGNSA. The CDR3 spells CASSLVRSSYEQYF. CDR3 coding DNA: TGTGCCAGCAGCTTAGTAAGGAGCTCCTACGAGCAGTACTTC.

This clonotype was detected only a few times. The V and J genes are TRBV3-1 and TRBJ2-1; D uncertain. This CDR3 is 14 amino acids long. CDR1 and CDR2 (germline): LGHDT, YNNKEL (reference sequence). With 6 bases removed from V and 1 base from J, the gap between germline ends came to 10 bases. In nucleotides, the CDR3 is TGTGCCAGCAGTCAACGGGTGTCCTACAATGAGCAGTTCTTC. Encoded protein: CASSQRVSYNEQFF.

This clonotype was seen many times. This chain joins TRBV5-1 and TRBJ2-1, with 15 nucleotides matching TRBD2. Losses at the gene ends were 6 bases for V and 3 bases for J; bases not matched to a gene: 7. The CDR3 has 17 amino acids. In germline, CDR1 is SGHRS, CDR2 YFSETQ. The CDR3 bases are TGCGCCAGCAATTCCGGGACTAGCGGGGGGCTCTACAATGAGCAGTTCTTC. This encodes CASNSGTSGGLYNEQFF.

This clonotype was counted at least ten times. V and J are TRBV28 and TRBJ1-2; 8 positions agree with TRBD1. Unmatched junction bases numbered 2, after V lost 2 bases and J lost 3 bases. Germline CDR1 is MDHEN and CDR2 is SYDVKM. The CDR3 is 14 amino acids. The CDR3 region has the DNA TGTGCCAGCAGTTTACAGGGGGCTGACTATGGCTACACCTTC. Translating gives CASSLQGADYGYTF.

The chain recombines TRBV6-5 with TRBJ1-1; 9 bases are shared with TRBD1. CDR1 and CDR2 from the germline V gene are MNHEY and SVGAGI. V gave up 1 base and J gave up 5 bases; unmatched junction bases: 5. The CDR3 sequence is 15 residues long. The CDR3 loop is CASSYFTGGGTEAFF. The CDR3 DNA sequence: TGTGCCAGCAGTTACTTTACAGGGGGCGGAACTGAAGCTTTCTTT.

The CDR3 region is CAWSRQAGGYTF. The CDR3 nucleotides are TGTGCCTGGAGTAGGCAGGCGGGTGGCTACACCTTC. This chain uses TRBV30 with TRBJ1-2; D uncertain. The CDR3 loop spans 12 amino acids. V lost 2 bases and J 7 bases, leaving 11 bases between the germline ends. The V gene's germline CDR1 is GTSNPN and CDR2 SVGIG (reference sequence).

This clonotype was counted ten times or more. This sequence joins TRBV24-1 and TRBJ2-5; TRBD1 matches at 12 bases. Per germline, CDR1 KGHDR and CDR2 SFDVKD. The CDR3 totals 17 residues. V lost 3 bases, J lost 4 bases, and 8 bases stayed unmatched. For the CDR3, the DNA is TGTGCCACCAGTGATGCGGGACAGGGGGCAGCAGGAGAGACCCAGTACTTC. This gives the protein CATSDAGQGAAGETQYF.

This clonotype was counted between two and nine times. The chain employs TRBV18 and TRBJ1-1, with no clear D. Deletions cut 3 bases from V and 0 bases from J, with 11 bases between. This CDR3 comprises 15 residues. The V gene's germline CDR1 is KGHSH and CDR2 LQKENI. In DNA form, the CDR3 reads TGTGCCAGCTCACCCAACGCGGGGTTGAACACTGAAGCTTTCTTT. Its protein is CASSPNAGLNTEAFF.

The chain uses TRBV27 and TRBJ2-7; D gene unclear. CDR1 is MNHEY, CDR2 SMNVEV, per germline (reference sequence). The ends were cut back, 10 bases at V and 5 bases at J, with 6 bases in the middle. The CDR3 extends over 9 amino acids. DNA for the CDR3: TGTGCCACCCCGGACGAGCAGTACGTC. It yields the protein CATPDEQYV.

This clonotype occurred many times. The V gene is TRBV28, the J gene TRBJ1-1; D is unclear. V lost 7 bases and J lost 3, with 6 bases in between. Looked up from germline, CDR1 is MDHEN and CDR2 is SYDVKM. The length of the CDR3 is 11 residues. This chain's CDR3 is CASTLHTEAFF. DNA for the CDR3: TGTGCCAGCACCCTTCACACTGAAGCTTTCTTT.

V and J are TRBV29-1 and TRBJ2-4, with D maybe TRBD2 (5 bases). V was trimmed by 4 bases and J by 6 bases, leaving 10 bases between them. CDR1 SQVTM and CDR2 ANQGSEA come from the germline V gene. The CDR3 length is 12 residues. Here the CDR3 reads CSVGEGANIQYF. CDR3 nucleotide sequence: TGCAGCGTTGGCGAGGGAGCAAACATTCAGTACTTC.

The rearrangement joins TRBV4-2 to TRBJ1-2, with D tentatively TRBD1 (5 bases). From germline, CDR1 is LGHNA and CDR2 YNFKEQ. The CDR3 contains 16 residues. Trimming pared 1 base from V and 7 bases from J, leaving 19 bases between. This CDR3 reads CASSQVAGTDYFGYTF. CDR3 nucleotides: TGTGCCAGCAGCCAAGTCGCCGGGACCGACTATTTTGGCTACACCTTC.

This chain links TRBV4-3 with TRBJ2-1; no reliable D call. CDR3 length: 13 amino acids. The ends were cut back, 3 bases at V and 4 bases at J, with 7 bases in the middle. Germline V gene data show CDR1 as LGHNA and CDR2 as YSLEER. The CDR3 region has the DNA TGCGCCAGCAGCCAGCGGACGTACAATGAGCAGTTCTTC. This gives the protein CASSQRTYNEQFF.